This T cell receptor (beta chain) is from a study of CXCR3-negative and CXCR3-positive naive CD8 T cells. About the research overall: Collectively, the libraries yielded roughly 140 million TRB reads in total, at about 1.5 +/- 0.3 million per library. Regarding the study as a whole: TRB CDR3s were more hydrophobic in CXCR3-positive than in CXCR3-negative naive cells. CXCR3 expression partially decreased after cryopreservation; most assays used fresh PBMCs.

As for this clonotype: What it binds is unknown.

CDR3 length equals 15 residues. The TRB cDNA libraries were prepared by 5' RACE with UMI labels. Using the 5' RACE reads, TCRdb records one entry per CDR3 protein without DNA. Its listing shows about 150,000 distinct CDR3 sequences. Sorting was done in triplicate for each CD8+ T cell subset (roughly 320,000 cells each). CD45RO-CCR7+CD27+CD95- cells counted as naive CD8+ T cells. Material: naive CXCR3+ CD8+ T cells from blood. Subset specified: CD45RO-CCR7+CD27+CD95- naive CD8+ T cells expressing CXCR3 (TNR3+). The rearrangement joins TRBV12-3 or TRBV12-4 to TRBJ1-6. The clonotype originates from a human donor in good health. Some clones in this sample may be carry-over from other donors' samples. CDR3 loop: CASSWIRDLGSPLHF.